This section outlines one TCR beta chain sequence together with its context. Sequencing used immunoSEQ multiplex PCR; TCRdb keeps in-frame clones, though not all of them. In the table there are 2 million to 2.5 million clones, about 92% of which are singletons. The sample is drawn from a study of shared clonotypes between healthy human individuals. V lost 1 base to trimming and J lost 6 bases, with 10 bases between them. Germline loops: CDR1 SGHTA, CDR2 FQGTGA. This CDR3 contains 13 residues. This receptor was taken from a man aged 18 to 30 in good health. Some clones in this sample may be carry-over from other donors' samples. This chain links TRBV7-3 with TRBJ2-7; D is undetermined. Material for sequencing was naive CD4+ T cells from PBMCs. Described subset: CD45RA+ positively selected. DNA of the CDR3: TGTGCCAGCAGCTTAATTTCGGAAAGCGAGCAGTACTTC. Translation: CASSLISESEQYF.